The rows below give T cell receptor beta chains drawn from one sample of a study of radiation and T cells in renal cell carcinoma. Data came from immunoSEQ multiplex PCR; TCRdb stores just in-frame clones and leaves some out. Of about 150,000 clones in the sample, approximately 86% were seen once. The sequencing here drew on blood, taken from a patient whose treatment included radiotherapy and nephrectomy. Receptors originate from a woman between 45 and 60 years old with renal cell carcinoma. The conserved cysteine and the conserved F or W are not part of the CDR3 here. The order of the fields is clone size, V gene, CDR3 protein. Clone size is given for some rows only: seen once, a few or many times, or a class if the clone is expanded.

NA | TRBV18 | ASSPRDRGHSGNTIY
NA | TRBV6-5 | ASSSWTANSPLH
NA | TRBV5-4 | ASSLQASGATDTQY
NA | TRBV7-9 | ASSLDQGGNQPQH
NA | TRBV28 | ASSSGSEKLF
NA | TRBV6-1 | ASKGRGLGNTIY
NA | TRBV5-4 | ASSLDRGSSPLH
NA | TRBV19 | ASSGPSTDTQY
NA | TRBV2 | ASLASGGVLTGELF
once | TRBV19 | ASSIEPRRVYTGELF
few | TRBV5-4 | ASSPSQTEKLF
NA | TRBV7-9 | ASSLATGYEQY
NA | TRBV5-1 | ASSLEAWTEAF
NA | TRBV14 | ASSPRIGETQY
NA | TRBV11-2 | ASSRDRDEKLF
NA | TRBV7-8 | ASSLSLRGSGKIYNEQF
NA | TRBV19 | ASSLAGTGIRVYNEQF
NA | TRBV2 | ASSEGTGGNQPQH
few | TRBV9 | ASSDWGQGVDSPLH
NA | TRBV18 | ASSHGSGASTDTQY
once | TRBV6-1 | ASSAAGTEAF
NA | TRBV9 | ASSGDRGDIQY
NA | TRBV6-1 | ASSEDLTGFGGYT
NA | TRBV2 | ASSEAWGGYT
NA | TRBV6-1 | ASKSGVTSYNEQF
NA | TRBV6-6 | ASSYSMEAGDSPLH
NA | TRBV7-2 | ASSTGVNQPQH
NA | TRBV6-5 | ASRNNGGNYGYT